Here is one T cell receptor (beta chain) with its context. What it binds is unknown. This entry is derived from a study of a mutant IDH1 vaccine in newly diagnosed glioma. Study-level points and caveats: Pseudoprogression seemed unrelated to changes in top peripheral T cell clonotypes.

Germline V gene lookup returns CDR1 SGHNT and CDR2 YYREEE (reference sequence). V lost 5 bases to trimming and J lost 3 bases; unmatched junction nucleotides: 7. The CDR3 is 14 amino acids. Time point meaning: week 23, last vaccination. Every vaccine dose comprised 300 ug of mutant IDH1 20-mer peptide plus topical imiquimod. Data came from immunoSEQ multiplex PCR; TCRdb stores just in-frame clones and leaves some out. This table has 25,000 to 30,000 clones, approximately 84% appearing once. The sequence derives from a woman in her late teens or twenties with glioma. The source material was PBMCs, sampled from a glioma patient whose treatment included an IDH1 peptide vaccine. V usage is TRBV5-4 and J usage is TRBJ2-7; 8 bases match TRBD2. CDR3 sequence reads: CASSSGMNDYEQYF. In DNA, the CDR3 is TGTGCCAGCAGTAGCGGGATGAATGACTACGAGCAGTACTTC.